The next 3 T cell receptor beta chains were all read from a single sample in a study of response to subunit inactivated influenza vaccine (dated by TCRdb to the late 2010s). Library creation used RT-PCR. Sequencing took place on an Illumina HiSeq 2500. The public reads were run again by TCRdb, first through fastp at Q25 and then through MiXCR, and only productive beta chains were kept. Every CDR3 protein is listed once, alongside the most common genes and DNA of its rows. This sample holds hundreds of thousands of distinct CDR3 sequences; approximately 17% were observed only once. Of the sample, about 11% falls within the top ten clones. Sequencing used PBMCs from blood, obtained roughly 5 days after vaccination. Receptors originate from a man in his fifties who received an inactivated influenza vaccine. Donor details come from another sample of the same person, matched by shared clones.

This clonotype was observed a few times. The rearrangement uses TRBV12-3 or TRBV12-4 and TRBJ2-1; TRBD2 matches at 8 bases. The CDR3 loop spans 15 amino acids. Losses at the gene ends were 4 bases for V and 4 bases for J; bases not matched to a gene: 6. CDR3 DNA: TGTGCCAGCAGTTCCAGGACTAGCATGTACAATGAGCAGTTCTTC. Translation gives CASSSRTSMYNEQFF.

The chain has TRBV20-1 and TRBJ1-2, with TRBD1 matching 7 bases. This CDR3 comprises 14 residues. Unmatched junction bases numbered 8, after V lost 5 bases and J lost 2 bases. Germline assignment: CDR1 DFQATT and CDR2 SNEGSKA (reference sequence). CDR3 loop: CSAGGTDLNYGYTF. Written as DNA, the CDR3 is TGCAGTGCTGGCGGGACAGACTTAAACTATGGCTACACCTTC.

The genes are TRBV7-3 and TRBJ2-7; D assignment may be TRBD1 or TRBD2 (5 bases each). Germline-derived CDR1 and CDR2 are SGHTA and FQGTGA. V lost 4 bases to trimming and J lost 1 base, with 14 bases between them. The CDR3 runs 15 residues. The CDR3 region is CASSSSGTLSYEQYF. CDR3 nucleotides: TGTGCCAGCAGCTCATCCGGGACCCTATCCTACGAGCAGTACTTC.